This TCR beta chain was sequenced during a study of T cells after yellow fever vaccination. TCRdb itself ran the 5' RACE reads through MiXCR, one entry per CDR3 protein. The sample records 300,000 to 400,000 distinct CDR3 sequences, roughly 6.1% being singletons. The ends were cut back, 2 bases at V and 4 bases at J, with 11 bases in the middle. Per germline, CDR1 MNHEY and CDR2 SVGAGI. The CDR3 extends over 15 amino acids. This clonotype was observed a few times. The receptor was derived from a man aged 30 to 45 who received the YFV17D yellow fever vaccine. The starting material was PBMCs, obtained 5 days after the yellow fever booster vaccination. J is TRBJ1-4 and V is TRBV6-5, with no clear D. CDR3 DNA sequence: TGTGCCAGCAGTTACAGATTATCCCTTAATGAAAAACTGTTTTTT. It encodes CASSYRLSLNEKLFF.